This note documents a single TCR beta chain sequence. This specimen comes from a study of blood T cell repertoires in COVID-19. Background on the study: From T cells, B-cell-depleted T cells, or PBMCs came the material, which was cDNA or gDNA.

Some clones are missing from TCRdb's copy, which holds only in-frame ones; the method was immunoSEQ multiplex PCR. The sample contains over 60,000 clones, 65% to 90% of which appear only once. CDR3 length: 14 amino acids. Germline V CDR1 and CDR2: SGHTA, FQGNSA. The ends were cut back, 4 bases at V and 8 bases at J, with 17 bases in the middle. The sequenced material came from peripheral blood. The TCR sequence derives from a man aged 65 to 79 with active or convalescent COVID-19. This sequence joins TRBV7-2 and TRBJ1-2; D gene ambiguous. CDR3: CASSSSHLLDGYTF. For the CDR3, the DNA is TGTGCCAGCAGCTCTAGCCATCTTCTTGACGGCTACACCTTC. Filled out from reference TRBV7-2 and TRBJ1-2, the complete variable domain reads GAGVSQSPSNKVTEKGKDVELRCDPISGHTALYWYRQSLGQGLEFLIYFQGNSAPDKSGLPSDRFSAERTGGSVSTLTIQRTQQEDSAVYLCASSSSHLLDGYTFGSGTRLTVV.